This T cell receptor beta chain comes out of a study of metastatic and nonmetastatic thyroid tumors. Across the whole study: Patients with malignant and benign thyroid disease provided blood and tumor or nodule tissue, whose repertoires were compared.

Every patient was untreated before thyroid surgery. Authors' processing steps: The distant-metastasis classifier for papillary thyroid cancer was built from CDR3 differences across clinicopathological groups. TCRdb re-analyzed the PCR reads using MiXCR. The V and J calls reflect TCRdb's pipeline rather than the authors' work. Altogether about 13,000 clones are present, around 25% being singletons, with the ten largest covering around 12%. The CDR3 contains 16 residues. Germline CDR1 and CDR2: MNHEY and SVGEGT. V shed 2 bases and J 4 bases; nucleotides not matched to a gene: 3. In this sample, this clone turned up a few times. The target antigen is unknown. Study-wide results and limits: TCR beta diversity was reportedly significantly higher in malignant thyroid tumors than benign nodules, in blood and tumor.

The V call is TRBV6-2 or TRBV6-3, the J call TRBJ2-1; TRBD2 agrees at 12 bases. Material for sequencing was adjacent normal tissue. This receptor was obtained from a female donor with papillary thyroid cancer or a benign thyroid nodule (not recorded which). Some clones in this sample may be carry-over from other donors' samples. CDR3 sequence reads: CASSYGLAGPYNEQFF. As DNA, the CDR3 is TGTGCCAGCAGTTACGGACTAGCGGGACCATACAATGAGCAGTTCTTC.